The 22 T cell receptor beta chains below were found in one sample sequenced in a study of blood T cell repertoires in COVID-19. Using immunoSEQ multiplex PCR, the repertoire was profiled, and TCRdb retains in-frame clones only, with some absent. Of roughly 46,000 clones in the sample, around 83% are singletons; the top ten hold approximately 7.4%. Sequenced input: peripheral blood. These receptors were taken from a man aged 55 to 70 with active COVID-19.

This clone was counted only a few times. This chain joins TRBV18 and TRBJ2-5, with D tentatively TRBD2 (6 bases). The CDR3 contains 14 residues. V was shortened by 6 bases and J by 5 bases, with 16 bases between the two germline ends. Germline CDR1 KGHSH, CDR2 LQKENI. CDR3 sequence: CASSSYTSSETQYF. CDR3 in DNA: TGTGCCAGCTCTTCTTATACTAGCAGTGAGACCCAGTACTTC.

The chain employs TRBV6-4 and TRBJ1-3; D not resolved. Trimming stripped 0 bases from V and 4 bases from J, with 7 bases between. The CDR3 is 14 residues long. Germline values: CDR1 MRHNA, CDR2 SNTAGT. The chain's CDR3 is CASSDSRSGNTIYF. Here the CDR3 DNA reads TGTGCCAGCAGTGACTCGAGATCCGGAAACACCATATATTTT.

V usage is TRBV19 and J usage is TRBJ2-7, with 7 bases aligning to TRBD2. Unmatched junction bases numbered 5, after V lost 3 bases and J lost 3 bases. The CDR3 extends over 14 amino acids. Germline CDR1 LNHDA, CDR2 SQIVND (reference sequence). CDR3 sequence: CASSIWAGDYEQYF. For the CDR3, the DNA is TGTGCCAGTAGTATCTGGGCGGGAGACTACGAGCAGTACTTC.

The chain has TRBV4-2 and TRBJ1-1, with D possibly matching TRBD1 (5 bases). The germline V gene encodes CDR1 LGHNA and CDR2 YNFKEQ. Trimming stripped 0 bases from V and 5 bases from J, with 13 bases between. The CDR3 runs to 15 residues. The DNA for the CDR3 is TGTGCCAGCAGCCAAGATCACGGGGGATGGACTGAAGCTTTCTTT. Translating it yields CASSQDHGGWTEAFF.

The rearrangement joins TRBV6-5 to TRBJ1-1; TRBD1 might be the D (5 bases). Per the germline V gene, CDR1 is MNHEY and CDR2 is SVGAGI. The V end was cut by 0 bases, the J end by 7 bases, with 12 bases between. The CDR3 totals 14 residues. Here the CDR3 DNA reads TGTGCCAGCAGTTACTCTATAGTGGGGGGTGAAGCTTTCTTT. Amino acids: CASSYSIVGGEAFF.

In this sample, this clone turned up once. The chain links TRBV10-3 to TRBJ2-5; 7 nucleotides line up with TRBD1. The CDR3 runs to 13 residues. Germline CDR1 and CDR2: ENHRY and SYGVKD. With V trimmed by 2 bases and J by 3 bases, 0 bases remained unmatched. Here the CDR3 reads CAISEGTEETQYF. The CDR3 nucleotides are TGTGCCATCAGTGAGGGGACAGAAGAGACCCAGTACTTC.

A word on this clone: Other DNA sequences in the same sample also yield this CDR3. V gene TRBV4-3 combines with J gene TRBJ1-5; tentatively, D is TRBD1 (6 bases). Germline V lookup: CDR1 LGHNA, CDR2 YSLEER. V was shortened by 4 bases and J by 4 bases, with 8 bases between the two germline ends. The CDR3 contains 13 residues. The CDR3 here is CASSPGENQPQHF. CDR3 DNA: TGCGCCAGCAGCCCAGGGGAAAATCAGCCCCAGCATTTT.

This clone was detected only a few times. The rearrangement joins TRBV19 to TRBJ1-6; the D gene is possibly TRBD1 (6 bases). CDR1 and CDR2 (germline): LNHDA, SQIVND (reference sequence). The CDR3 length is 15 residues. Deletions cut 6 bases from V and 1 base from J, with 10 bases between. As DNA, the CDR3 is TGTGCCAGTAGCTCAGGGGCATCCTATAATTCACCCCTCCACTTT. Its translation: CASSSGASYNSPLHF.

The rearrangement uses TRBV6-9 and TRBJ1-5; the match to TRBD1 covers 7 bases. Germline CDR1 reads MNHGY; CDR2 reads SVAAGI. J was trimmed by 5 bases and V by 5 bases; bases with no gene match: 6. CDR3 size: 14 residues. CDR3 sequence (DNA): TGTGCCAGCAGTCCTCGACAGGGTGATCAGCCCCAGCATTTT. Translated: CASSPRQGDQPQHF.

This clone has more than one count but fewer than ten. The sample has other DNA sequences that encode this CDR3 too. This rearrangement joins TRBV30 to TRBJ2-7, with 14 bases that match TRBD2. The CDR3 is made up of 20 amino acids. Germline values: CDR1 GTSNPN, CDR2 SVGIG (reference sequence). Trimming cost V 0 bases and J 1 base; bases outside gene matches: 14. Written as DNA, the CDR3 is TGTGCCTGGAGTGTAAGGGGGCTCGGGACTAGCGGGGGATTATCCTACGAGCAGTACTTC. Encoded protein: CAWSVRGLGTSGGLSYEQYF.

J is TRBJ2-7 and V is TRBV19; D perhaps matches TRBD1 (5 bases). The germline gives CDR1 LNHDA, CDR2 SQIVND (reference sequence). This CDR3 contains 14 residues. The V and J ends lost 3 bases and 0 bases respectively, with 9 bases between them. As DNA, the CDR3 is TGTGCCAGTAGTATGACAGCCTTCTCCTACGAGCAGTACTTC. It specifies CASSMTAFSYEQYF.

The V gene is TRBV5-6, the J gene TRBJ1-1; 7 nucleotides match TRBD1. After removal of 1 base from V and 2 bases from J, the junction contained 14 bases not matched to a gene. The CDR3 loop spans 18 amino acids. Germline V gives CDR1 SGHDT, CDR2 YYEEEE. The CDR3 nucleotides read TGTGCCAGCAGCTTGCGATCCCCTCCACAGGGGATTAACACTGAAGCTTTCTTT. Translation gives CASSLRSPPQGINTEAFF.

This clone turned up a few times. This chain's CDR3 is CASGGLAGGLQYNEQFF. The CDR3 DNA is TGCGCCAGCGGAGGACTAGCGGGAGGACTCCAATACAATGAGCAGTTCTTC. The rearrangement joins TRBV10-2 to TRBJ2-1, with 14 bases aligning to TRBD2. The CDR3 is made up of 17 amino acids. Looked up from germline, CDR1 is WSHSY and CDR2 is SAAADI. V was clipped by 8 bases and J by 4 bases; unmatched bases: 10.

The V and J genes are TRBV5-1 and TRBJ1-1; 9 nucleotides align to TRBD1. Germline V gene data show CDR1 as SGHRS and CDR2 as YFSETQ. The CDR3 sequence is 14 residues long. Unmatched junction bases numbered 1, after V lost 0 bases and J lost 4 bases. This CDR3 reads CASSLDRGLTEAFF. The CDR3 region has the DNA TGCGCCAGCAGCTTGGACAGGGGGCTCACTGAAGCTTTCTTT.

The sample holds one count of this clone. The genes are TRBV18 and TRBJ1-1; tentatively, D is TRBD1 (5 bases). The CDR3 spans 15 residues. The germline CDR1 and CDR2 sequences are KGHSH and LQKENI. V lost 0 bases and J lost 4, with 12 bases in between. For the CDR3, the DNA is TGTGCCAGCTCACCACCGCCAGGGTGGGGCACTGAAGCTTTCTTT. Translated, it gives CASSPPPGWGTEAFF.

This clone showed up just a few times. The genes are TRBV5-6 and TRBJ2-5, with 14 bases lining up with TRBD2. Germline CDR1 and CDR2: SGHDT and YYEEEE. After removal of 4 bases from V and 5 bases from J, the junction contained 7 bases not matched to a gene. CDR3 length: 16 amino acids. This CDR3 is CASSVTSGGALETQYF. CDR3 coding DNA: TGTGCCAGCAGCGTGACTAGCGGGGGGGCTCTCGAGACCCAGTACTTC.

The CDR3 DNA is TGTGCCAGCAGTTTACGTGCTAGAGATACGCAGTATTTT. This translates into CASSLRARDTQYF. The chain links TRBV27 to TRBJ2-3, with D hard to call. CDR1 is MNHEY, CDR2 SMNVEV, per germline (reference sequence). V was shortened by 2 bases and J by 5 bases, with 8 bases between the two germline ends. The CDR3 loop spans 13 amino acids.

This clone was seen a handful of times. The chain joins TRBV9 to TRBJ2-3, with TRBD2 identical over 8 bases. Per germline, CDR1 SGDLS and CDR2 YYNGEE. The CDR3 runs to 15 residues. The J segment lost 4 bases and the V segment lost 0 bases, leaving 4 bases of the junction unmatched. The CDR3 DNA follows: TGTGCCAGCAGCGTAGCGGGGGGGTCGGCAGATACGCAGTATTTT. This sequence encodes CASSVAGGSADTQYF.

The sample holds one count of this clone. The chain uses TRBV25-1 and TRBJ1-6; D is possibly TRBD1 (5 bases). V shed 6 bases and J shed 7 bases, with 10 bases lying between them. Germline V CDR1 and CDR2: MGHDK, SYGVNS. This CDR3 is 13 amino acids long. In DNA form, the CDR3 reads TGTGCCAGCAGCCAGGGAAGCAATTCACCCCTCCACTTT. Translating it yields CASSQGSNSPLHF.

About this clone itself: One end of the junction does not line up with germline, which may come from a read error. The same CDR3 also results from other DNA sequences found in this sample. V gene TRBV3-1 (or the pseudogene TRBV3-2) combines with J gene TRBJ1-6; tentative D call: TRBD1 (5 bases). Per the germline V gene, CDR1 is LGHDT and CDR2 is YNNKEL (reference sequence). This CDR3 is built from 15 residues. In DNA, the CDR3 is TGTGCCAGTAGCCAAGGGAAAGGAGGGGCATCACCCCTCCACTTT. Translating it yields CASSQGKGGASPLHF.

The J gene is TRBJ1-5, the V gene TRBV3-1 (or the pseudogene TRBV3-2), with D possibly matching TRBD1 (5 bases). Deletions cut 4 bases from V and 4 bases from J, with 14 bases between. Germline lookup yields CDR1 LGHDT and CDR2 YNNKEL (reference sequence). The CDR3 loop spans 15 amino acids. Here the CDR3 reads CASSPYDSTNQPQHF. As DNA, the CDR3 is TGTGCCAGCAGCCCATACGACAGCACGAATCAGCCCCAGCATTTT.

This sequence joins TRBV18 and TRBJ2-7, with D possibly being TRBD2 (6 bases). CDR1 KGHSH and CDR2 LQKENI come from the germline V gene. V was shortened by 2 bases and J by 3 bases, with 11 bases between the two germline ends. The CDR3 is made up of 14 amino acids. The CDR3 region is CASSPRTKFYEQYF. Here the CDR3 DNA reads TGTGCCAGCTCACCAAGGACTAAGTTCTACGAGCAGTACTTC.